This T cell receptor beta chain derives from a study of T cells in tuberculosis. The count of this clone is one. V was clipped by 3 bases and J by 1 base, with 17 bases between them. The germline V gene encodes CDR1 SGHDT and CDR2 YYEEEE. This CDR3 contains 17 residues. Measured with immunoSEQ multiplex PCR; TCRdb has only the in-frame clones, and not every one. The sample contains about 33,000 clones, approximately 90% of which appear only once. Stated time point: new active TB diagnosis, blood taken before or within 7 days of starting treatment. The sample here was PBMCs, taken at tuberculosis diagnosis. The sequence was collected from an adult with tuberculosis. The J gene is TRBJ2-1, the V gene TRBV5-6; D unresolved. The CDR3 nucleotides read TGTGCCAGCAGCTACCGAACCCCGACGGGTTCCTACAATGAGCAGTTCTTC. Translated: CASSYRTPTGSYNEQFF.